This T cell receptor beta chain was recovered during a study of T cell responses to AZD1222 COVID-19 vaccine. Study-wide findings and caveats: The number of AZD1222 recipients seropositive at baseline was only 6 or 7. The CD4 TCRs associated with vaccination extended across spike and predominated at 160-218 and 743-854.

Measured with immunoSEQ multiplex PCR; TCRdb has only the in-frame clones, and not every one. The sample lists about 150,000 clones; roughly 90% were seen once. Notes on this clone: The target antigen is unknown.

This clonotype originated in an adult in good health. This specimen consisted of peripheral blood, obtained on day 0 of AZD1222 vaccination.

CDR3 in amino acids: CASRRERLGETQYF. In DNA, the CDR3 is TGCGCCAGCAGGAGGGAGCGCTTGGGAGAGACCCAGTACTTC. The chain is built from TRBV5-1 and TRBJ2-5; TRBD2 might be the D (5 bases). The CDR3 has 14 residues. The V end was cut by 5 bases, the J end by 4 bases, with 15 bases between. Germline CDR1 is SGHRS and CDR2 is YFSETQ. Complete variable domain (other parts from reference TRBV5-1 and TRBJ2-5): KAGVTQTPRYLIKTRGQQVTLSCSPISGHRSVSWYQQTPGQGLQFLFEYFSETQRNKGNFPGRFSGRQFSNSRSEMNVSTLELGDSALYLCASRRERLGETQYFGPGTRLLVL.